These T cell receptor beta chains were read from a single sample in a study of blood T cell repertoires in COVID-19. Assay: immunoSEQ multiplex PCR; the TCRdb copy retains only in-frame clones and omits some. The sample carries roughly 97,000 clones, 65% to 90% recorded once. Sequencing was performed on peripheral blood. The receptors originated from a man aged 55 to 70 with acute or convalescent COVID-19. Each CDR3 is given with its conserved first and last residue. The order of the fields is D gene, V gene, clone size, J gene, CDR3 DNA, CDR3 protein. D genes are given only for firm matches. Only part of the rows carry a size: once, few, many, or a class if the clone is expanded.

-,TRBV11-2,-,TRBJ2-6,TGTGCCAGCAGCTTAGGCAGGGCTGGGGCCAACGTCCTGACTTTC,CASSLGRAGANVLTF
TRBD1,TRBV5-1,-,TRBJ2-7,TGCGCCAGCAGCGGGGACAGGGGCTACGAGCAGTACTTC,CASSGDRGYEQYF
-,TRBV3-1/TRBV3-2,few,TRBJ2-3,TGTGCCAGCAGTCTACAGGGCAGCACAGATACGCAGTATTTT,CASSLQGSTDTQYF
-,TRBV19,-,TRBJ1-1,TGTGCCAGTAGTCGGAGGAGGGGGAACACTGAAGCTTTCTTT,CASSRRRGNTEAFF
TRBD1,TRBV18,-,TRBJ2-6,TGTGCCAGCTCACCCGGGACAGGTTTTCCCCAATACTCTGGGGCCAACGTCCTGACTTTC,CASSPGTGFPQYSGANVLTF
TRBD1,TRBV27,-,TRBJ1-1,TGTGCCAGCAGTCCCCTACGTTCCGGGACAGGGGGGACTGAAGCTTTCTTT,CASSPLRSGTGGTEAFF
TRBD2,TRBV4-3,-,TRBJ2-7,TGCGCCAGCAGCCTTTTTTCTAGCGGGAGCTCCTACGAGCAGTACTTC,CASSLFSSGSSYEQYF
-,TRBV7-6,-,TRBJ2-7,TGTGCCAGCAGCTCCGGGTCCCCTTATTCCTACGAGCAGTACTTC,CASSSGSPYSYEQYF
TRBD1,TRBV11-3,once,TRBJ2-2,TGTGCCAGCAGCCCTCGGACAGGGGCGGAGAGGCTGTTTTTT,CASSPRTGAERLFF
-,TRBV24-1,-,TRBJ1-5,TGTGCCACTCTACTCCGACAGTATAGCAATCAGCCCCAGCATTTT,CATLLRQYSNQPQHF
-,TRBV5-5,-,TRBJ2-5,TGTGCCAGCAGCTTGGGAGGTCAAGAGACCCAGTACTTC,CASSLGGQETQYF
-,TRBV18,-,TRBJ2-2,TGTGCCAGCTCACCAATCCAGGGTTCGAACACCGGGGAGCTGTTTTTT,CASSPIQGSNTGELFF
TRBD1,TRBV6-5,-,TRBJ1-2,TGTGCCAGCAGGGGGACAGTTGGATTTGGCTACACCTTC,CASRGTVGFGYTF
TRBD1,TRBV10-3,-,TRBJ1-5,TGTGCCATCAGCAACACGGACAGGGACAATCAGCCCCAGCATTTT,CAISNTDRDNQPQHF
TRBD2,TRBV4-2,-,TRBJ2-1,TGTGCCAGCAGCCAAGCGGGGACTAGCGGTAATGAGCAGTTCTTC,CASSQAGTSGNEQFF
-,TRBV7-8,-,TRBJ1-6,TGTGCCAGCAGCTTCGTACAATCACCCCTCCACTTT,CASSFVQSPLHF
-,TRBV19,-,TRBJ2-3,TGTGCCAGTGAGGGGACTTCCTCCGGAACAGATACGCAGTATTTT,CASEGTSSGTDTQYF
-,TRBV12-5,-,TRBJ2-7,TGTGCTAGTGGATACGATCCAGGGTATCGGTGTGACGAGCAGTACTTC,CASGYDPGYRCDEQYF
TRBD1,TRBV19,-,TRBJ1-2,TGTGCCAGTAGTATTGGGGACAGGGTCTTCTATGGCTACACCTTC,CASSIGDRVFYGYTF
-,TRBV7-9,-,TRBJ2-3,TGTGCCAGCAGCTCCCCTGGCACAGATACGCAGTATTTT,CASSSPGTDTQYF
-,TRBV5-1,-,TRBJ1-1,TGCGCCAGCAGCTTGGGCGGAGGATGGGAGGCTTTCTTT,CASSLGGGWEAFF
TRBD2,TRBV7-2,-,TRBJ2-1,TGTGCCAGCAGCTCCTTAGCGGGAGGGCCTTACAATGAGCAGTTCTTC,CASSSLAGGPYNEQFF